A selection of T cell receptor beta chains follows, all from one sample in a study of shared clonotypes between healthy human individuals. Clones were sequenced by immunoSEQ multiplex PCR, and TCRdb holds only the in-frame ones, with some missing. This table has about 510,000 clones, about 80% appearing once. The specimen was PBMCs. These receptor sequences come from a middle-aged woman in good health. Some clones in this sample may be carry-over from other donors' samples. The CDR3 runs from the conserved cysteine through the conserved F or W. Clone sizes are given selectively: once, few, many, or a class where the clone is expanded.

>once|TRBJ1-2|TRBV29-1
CSGGQGAGGYTF
>-|TRBJ2-1|TRBV5-1
CASSLRGGTSEFF
>-|TRBJ2-7|TRBV18
CASSPGDSSYEQYF
>-|TRBJ2-1|TRBV30
CAWTPGHLYNEQFF
>-|TRBJ1-5|TRBV7-2
CASSLGGGPTPQHF
>-|TRBJ2-1|TRBV21-1
CASSKPGGVGQFF
>few|TRBJ2-2|TRBV18
CASSPETSGTGELFF
>-|TRBJ2-1|TRBV18
CASSPQGLAGDGEQFF
>-|TRBJ2-7|TRBV18
CASSGSTGGFGSYEQYF
>-|TRBJ2-7|TRBV28
CASSPRRDPLEQYF
>-|TRBJ2-7|TRBV6-1
CASAVTGPYEQYF
>-|TRBJ2-1|TRBV27
CASSFRANEQFF
>-|TRBJ2-7|TRBV7-7
CASSPRQGTYEQYF
>-|TRBJ2-3|TRBV7-2
CASSLVFQGGTDTQYF
>-|TRBJ2-5|TRBV1
CTSSPRRGASETQYF
>-|TRBJ2-5|TRBV19
CASSSPTNGKSETQYF